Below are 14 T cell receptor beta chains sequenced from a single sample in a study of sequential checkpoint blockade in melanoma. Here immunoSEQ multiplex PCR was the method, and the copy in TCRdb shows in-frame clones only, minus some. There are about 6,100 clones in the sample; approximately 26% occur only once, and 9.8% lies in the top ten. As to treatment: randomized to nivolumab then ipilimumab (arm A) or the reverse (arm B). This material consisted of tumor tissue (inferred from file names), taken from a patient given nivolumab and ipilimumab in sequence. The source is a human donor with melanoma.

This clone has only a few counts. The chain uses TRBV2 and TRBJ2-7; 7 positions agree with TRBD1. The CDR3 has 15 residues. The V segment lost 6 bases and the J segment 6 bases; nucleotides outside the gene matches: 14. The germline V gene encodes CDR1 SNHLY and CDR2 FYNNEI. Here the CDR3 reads CASSPNGRDSGEQYF. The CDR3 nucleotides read TGTGCCAGCAGCCCGAATGGTAGGGACAGCGGCGAGCAGTACTTC.

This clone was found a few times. The CDR3 sequence: CASSPRYQTNTEAFF. In DNA form, the CDR3 reads TGTGCCAGCAGTCCTAGATACCAAACGAACACTGAAGCTTTCTTT. The chain couples TRBV28 to TRBJ1-1; D uncertain. Germline V gene sequence: CDR1 MDHEN, CDR2 SYDVKM. V lost 5 bases and J 1 base, leaving 14 bases between the germline ends. The CDR3 runs 15 residues.

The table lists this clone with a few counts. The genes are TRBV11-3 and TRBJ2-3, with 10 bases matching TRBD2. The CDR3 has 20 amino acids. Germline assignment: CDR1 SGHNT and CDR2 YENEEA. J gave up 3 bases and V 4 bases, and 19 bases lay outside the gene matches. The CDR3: CASSSTRASGRGGRTDTQYF. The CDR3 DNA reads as TGTGCCAGCAGCTCTACTCGTGCTAGCGGGAGAGGGGGTAGGACAGATACGCAGTATTTT.

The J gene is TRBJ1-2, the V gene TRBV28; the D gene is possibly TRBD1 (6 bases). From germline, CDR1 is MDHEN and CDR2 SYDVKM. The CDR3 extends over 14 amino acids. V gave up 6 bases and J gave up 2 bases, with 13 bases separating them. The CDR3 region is CASREGGNNYGYTF. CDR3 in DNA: TGTGCCAGCAGGGAGGGGGGTAACAACTATGGCTACACCTTC.

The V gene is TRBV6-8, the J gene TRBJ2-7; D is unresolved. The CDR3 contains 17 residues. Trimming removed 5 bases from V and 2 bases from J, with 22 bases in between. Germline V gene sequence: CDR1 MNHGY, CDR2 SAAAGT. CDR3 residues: CASSMHGGWRTPYEQYF. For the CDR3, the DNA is TGTGCCAGCAGTATGCACGGTGGTTGGCGGACCCCCTACGAGCAGTACTTC.

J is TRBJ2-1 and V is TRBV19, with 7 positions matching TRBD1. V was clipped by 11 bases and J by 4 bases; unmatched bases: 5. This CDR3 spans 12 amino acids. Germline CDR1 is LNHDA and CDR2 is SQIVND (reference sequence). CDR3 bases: TGTGCCCGACAGGGTCTGTACAATGAGCAGTTCTTC. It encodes CARQGLYNEQFF.

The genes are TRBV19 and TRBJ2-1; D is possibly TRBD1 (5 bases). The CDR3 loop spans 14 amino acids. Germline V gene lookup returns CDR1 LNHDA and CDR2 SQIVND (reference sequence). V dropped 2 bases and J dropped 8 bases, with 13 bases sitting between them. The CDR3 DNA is TGTGCCAGTAGTATAAGTACAGGTTGGGATGAGCAGTTCTTC. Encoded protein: CASSISTGWDEQFF.

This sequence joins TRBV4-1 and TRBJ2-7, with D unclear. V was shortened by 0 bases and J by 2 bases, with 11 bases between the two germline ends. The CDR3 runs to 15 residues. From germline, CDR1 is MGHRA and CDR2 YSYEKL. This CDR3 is CASSQESTSTYEQYF. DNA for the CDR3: TGCGCCAGCAGCCAAGAATCTACTTCAACCTACGAGCAGTACTTC.

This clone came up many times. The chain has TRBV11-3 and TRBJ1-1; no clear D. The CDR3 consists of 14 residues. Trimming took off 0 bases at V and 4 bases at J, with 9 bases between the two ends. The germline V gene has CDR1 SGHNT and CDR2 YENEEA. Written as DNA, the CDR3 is TGTGCCAGCAGCTTAGATTCAGCGGGCACTGAAGCTTTCTTT. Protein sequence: CASSLDSAGTEAFF.

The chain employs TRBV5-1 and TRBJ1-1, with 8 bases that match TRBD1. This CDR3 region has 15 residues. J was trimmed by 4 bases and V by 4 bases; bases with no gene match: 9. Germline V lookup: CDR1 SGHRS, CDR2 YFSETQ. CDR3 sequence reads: CASSAPSTGATEAFF. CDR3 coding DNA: TGCGCCAGCAGCGCGCCCTCGACAGGGGCCACTGAAGCTTTCTTT.

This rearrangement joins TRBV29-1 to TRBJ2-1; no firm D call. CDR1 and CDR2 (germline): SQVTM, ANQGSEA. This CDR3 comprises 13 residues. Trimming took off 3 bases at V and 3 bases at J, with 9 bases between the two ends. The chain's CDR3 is CSVDGLIYNEQFF. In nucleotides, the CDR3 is TGCAGCGTTGATGGTCTAATCTACAATGAGCAGTTCTTC.

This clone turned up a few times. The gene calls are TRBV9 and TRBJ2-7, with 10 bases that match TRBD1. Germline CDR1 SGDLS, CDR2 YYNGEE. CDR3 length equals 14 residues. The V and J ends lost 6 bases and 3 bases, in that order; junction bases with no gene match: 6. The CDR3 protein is CASTPGTGVYEQYF. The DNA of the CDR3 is TGTGCCAGCACGCCCGGGACAGGGGTCTACGAGCAGTACTTC.

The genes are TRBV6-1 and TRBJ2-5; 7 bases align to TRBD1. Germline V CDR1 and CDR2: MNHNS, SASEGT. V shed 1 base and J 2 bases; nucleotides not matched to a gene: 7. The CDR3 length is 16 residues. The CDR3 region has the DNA TGTGCCAGCAGTGAAGTTTTCGGGACAGCACAAGAGACCCAGTACTTC. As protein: CASSEVFGTAQETQYF.

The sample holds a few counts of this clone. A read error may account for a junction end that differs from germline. CDR3 residues: CAGRGQGKTGYTF. DNA for the CDR3: TGTGCCGGGAGGGGACAGGGAAAAACAGGCTACACCTTC. This sequence joins TRBV30 and TRBJ1-2; 9 bases are shared with TRBD1. The V gene's germline CDR1 is GTSNPN and CDR2 SVGIG (reference sequence). This CDR3 contains 13 residues.